The rows below give T cell receptor beta chains drawn from one sample of a study of identical twins. TCRdb reprocessed the 5' RACE reads with MiXCR, giving one entry per CDR3 protein. Found here are around 1.7 million distinct CDR3 sequences, under 35% of them singletons; the top ten hold around 0.25%. The sequencing sample was made of cord blood. The source is a newborn girl in good health. CDR3s include the opening cysteine and the closing phenylalanine or tryptophan. The order of the fields is CDR3 length, V gene, J gene, D gene, clone size, CDR3 protein, CDR3 DNA. A D gene is named only where the DNA matches it firmly. Part of the rows lack a size; the others show once, few, many or a class for expanded clones.

>15|TRBV28|TRBJ2-7|TRBD1|once
CASRPPGQGSNEQYF
TGTGCCAGCAGACCCCCGGGACAGGGGAGCAACGAGCAGTACTTC
>14|TRBV18|TRBJ2-7|TRBD1|.
CASSQGTGHNEQYF
TGTGCCAGCTCACAGGGGACAGGGCACAATGAGCAGTACTTC
>18|TRBV6-1|TRBJ1-6|.|.
CASSQTNRPSAYNSPLHF
TGTGCCAGCAGCCAGACGAACAGGCCTAGCGCCTATAATTCACCCCTCCACTTT
>16|TRBV20-1|TRBJ2-5|TRBD1|.
CSARRPGGTGAETQYF
TGCAGTGCTAGGCGGCCTGGGGGGACAGGGGCAGAGACCCAGTACTTC
>16|TRBV5-1|TRBJ2-3|TRBD2|many
CASSSRVSGIEDTQYF
TGCGCCAGCAGCTCACGAGTTAGCGGGATCGAGGATACGCAGTATTTT
>15|TRBV19|TRBJ2-2|.|.
CASSISLAWTGELFF
TGTGCCAGTAGTATCAGTCTAGCTTGGACCGGGGAGCTGTTTTTT
>14|TRBV28|TRBJ1-4|.|.
CASSPRGGGEKPFF
TGTGCCAGCAGTCCCCGGGGAGGGGGTGAAAAACCGTTTTTT
>17|TRBV5-6|TRBJ2-5|TRBD2|.
CASSLPGLANTQETQYF
TGTGCCAGCAGCTTGCCGGGACTAGCGAACACACAAGAGACCCAGTACTTC
>16|TRBV20-1|TRBJ2-7|TRBD2|once
CSARALAGEGPYEQYF
TGCAGTGCTAGAGCATTAGCGGGAGAGGGCCCCTACGAGCAGTACTTC
>14|TRBV4-1|TRBJ2-7|.|once
CASSQETASYEQYF
TGCGCCAGCAGCCAAGAGACTGCCTCCTACGAGCAGTACTTC
>16|TRBV6-6|TRBJ2-2|TRBD1|few
CASSYRTGVNTGELFF
TGTGCCAGCAGTTACCGGACAGGGGTGAACACCGGGGAGCTGTTTTTT
>16|TRBV7-6|TRBJ2-2|.|.
CASSLDAGVYTGELFF
TGTGCCAGCAGCTTAGATGCAGGGGTCTACACCGGGGAGCTGTTTTTT
>17|TRBV7-2|TRBJ1-6|TRBD1|few
CASSLRGQGAYNSPLHF
TGTGCCAGCAGCTTACGCGGACAGGGGGCCTATAATTCACCCCTCCACTTT
>13|TRBV20-1|TRBJ2-5|TRBD2|few
CSPKEREAVTQYF
TGCAGCCCCAAAGAGCGGGAGGCTGTAACCCAGTACTTC
>12|TRBV20-1|TRBJ2-7|.|.
CSAIRGGYEQYF
TGCAGTGCTATCAGGGGCGGCTACGAGCAGTACTTC
>12|TRBV5-1|TRBJ1-2|.|few
CASSLSFYGYTF
TGCGCCAGCAGCTTGAGTTTCTATGGCTACACCTTC
>18|TRBV5-6|TRBJ2-5|.|once
CASSLLGSGFPGRETQYF
TGTGCCAGCAGCTTGTTAGGGTCAGGTTTCCCGGGCCGGGAGACCCAGTACTTC
>14|TRBV5-5|TRBJ2-7|.|.
CASGTTDPSYEQYF
TGTGCCAGCGGCACCACCGATCCCTCCTACGAGCAGTACTTC
>14|TRBV30|TRBJ1-2|.|.
CAWSLHFSRDGYTF
TGTGCCTGGAGTCTCCACTTTTCCAGGGACGGCTACACCTTC
>18|TRBV28|TRBJ1-5|TRBD1|.
CASSAHRDRARGNQPQHF
TGTGCCAGCAGTGCCCACCGGGACAGGGCTCGAGGCAATCAGCCCCAGCATTTT
>13|TRBV4-2|TRBJ1-5|.|.
CASSQDQVQPQHF
TGTGCCAGCAGCCAAGATCAGGTTCAGCCCCAGCATTTT
>14|TRBV6-1|TRBJ1-5|.|.
CASSVGRPNQPQHF
TGTGCCAGCAGTGTAGGCAGGCCCAATCAGCCCCAGCATTTT
>18|TRBV19|TRBJ1-1|.|.
CASTTTGDWALGHTEAFF
TGTGCCAGTACCACGACCGGGGATTGGGCCTTAGGGCACACTGAAGCTTTCTTT
>16|TRBV7-9|TRBJ2-3|TRBD1|.
CASSHHQGAVTDTQYF
TGTGCCAGCAGCCATCATCAGGGGGCGGTCACAGATACGCAGTATTTT
>15|TRBV29-1|TRBJ2-1|.|few
CSVEGLLSSYNEQFF
TGCAGCGTTGAGGGTTTACTGAGCTCCTACAATGAGCAGTTCTTC
>12|TRBV28|TRBJ1-1|.|.
CASSYWRDEAFF
TGTGCCAGCAGTTACTGGAGAGATGAAGCTTTCTTT
>12|TRBV3-1|TRBJ1-1|.|.
CASQLGNTEAFF
TGTGCCAGCCAGCTGGGGAACACTGAAGCTTTCTTT
>12|TRBV12-5|TRBJ2-1|.|.
CASGPPGIWQFF
TGTGCTAGTGGTCCTCCGGGAATTTGGCAGTTCTTC
>15|TRBV3-1|TRBJ1-2|TRBD1|.
CASSQAGTGGNGYTF
TGTGCCAGCAGCCAAGCCGGGACAGGGGGCAATGGCTACACCTTC
>15|TRBV20-1|TRBJ2-2|TRBD2|.
CSAPGLAGATGELFF
TGCAGTGCCCCGGGACTAGCGGGAGCGACCGGGGAGCTGTTTTTT
>16|TRBV20-1|TRBJ2-1|TRBD2|.
CSGRLAGPSSYNEQFF
TGCAGTGGGAGACTAGCGGGACCGAGCTCCTACAATGAGCAGTTCTTC
>21|TRBV11-2|TRBJ2-3|TRBD2|.
CASSLFLGSGGSAGRTDTQYF
TGTGCCAGCAGCTTATTTCTGGGCAGCGGGGGGTCCGCCGGGCGTACAGATACGCAGTATTTT
>14|TRBV20-1|TRBJ2-4|.|few
CSANPKRVGNIQYF
TGCAGTGCTAACCCAAAGCGGGTGGGAAACATTCAGTACTTC
>11|TRBV27|TRBJ2-7|.|.
CASSFKGGQYF
TGTGCCAGCAGTTTTAAGGGCGGGCAGTACTTC
>13|TRBV24-1|TRBJ1-5|.|.
CATSDPGGQPQHF
TGTGCCACCAGTGACCCGGGCGGTCAGCCCCAGCATTTT
>15|TRBV20-1|TRBJ2-2|TRBD2|.
CSASLLAGNTGELFF
TGCAGTGCTAGCCTACTAGCGGGGAACACCGGGGAGCTGTTTTTT
>14|TRBV21-1|TRBJ1-2|.|few
CASSSGGINYGYTF
TGTGCCAGCAGCTCCGGGGGGATTAACTATGGCTACACCTTC
>13|TRBV29-1|TRBJ2-7|TRBD1|many
CSVVTGEAYEQYF
TGCAGCGTTGTGACAGGGGAGGCTTACGAGCAGTACTTC
>17|TRBV6-6|TRBJ1-5|TRBD1|.
CASSYSSDRYSNQPQHF
TGTGCCAGCAGTTACTCGTCGGACAGGTATAGCAATCAGCCCCAGCATTTT
>15|TRBV4-2|TRBJ2-5|.|.
CASSQDTQKYNEQYF
TGTGCCAGCAGCCAAGATACCCAAAAGTACAATGAGCAGTACTTC